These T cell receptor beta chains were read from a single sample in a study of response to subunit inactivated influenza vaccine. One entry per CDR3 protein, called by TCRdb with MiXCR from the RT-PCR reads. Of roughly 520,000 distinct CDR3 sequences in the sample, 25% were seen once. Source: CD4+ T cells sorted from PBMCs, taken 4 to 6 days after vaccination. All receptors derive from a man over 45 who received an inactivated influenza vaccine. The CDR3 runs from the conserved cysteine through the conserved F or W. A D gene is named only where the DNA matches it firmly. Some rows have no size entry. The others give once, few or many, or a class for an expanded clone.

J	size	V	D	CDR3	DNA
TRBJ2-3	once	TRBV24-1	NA	CATSDPHSGTGDTQYF	TGTGCCACCAGTGACCCTCATAGCGGAACGGGAGATACGCAGTATTTT
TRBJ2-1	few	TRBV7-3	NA	CASTIDSSYNEQFF	TGTGCCAGCACCATCGACAGCTCCTACAATGAGCAGTTCTTC
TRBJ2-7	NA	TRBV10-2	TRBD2	CASSDKGLAGAHSYEQYF	TGCGCCAGCAGTGATAAGGGACTAGCGGGGGCTCACTCCTACGAGCAGTACTTC
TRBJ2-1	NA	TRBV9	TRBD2	CASSAFGTSWGNEQFF	TGTGCCAGCAGCGCCTTCGGGACTAGCTGGGGCAATGAGCAGTTCTTC
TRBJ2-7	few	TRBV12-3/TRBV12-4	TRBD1	CASSLTRGRGTSGEQYF	TGTGCCAGCAGTCTAACGAGAGGCAGGGGGACCTCGGGAGAGCAGTACTTC
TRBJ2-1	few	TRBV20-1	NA	CSAGWDVSEQFF	TGCAGTGCTGGATGGGACGTCTCGGAGCAGTTCTTC
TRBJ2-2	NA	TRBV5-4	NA	CAGTGLDTGELFF	TGTGCCGGAACAGGGTTGGACACCGGGGAGCTGTTTTTT
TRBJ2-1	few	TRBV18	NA	CASSRSGGNEQFF	TGTGCCAGCTCACGGAGTGGGGGGAATGAGCAGTTCTTC
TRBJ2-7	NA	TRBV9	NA	CVSSGYGYEQYF	TGTGTCAGCAGCGGGTACGGGTACGAGCAGTACTTC
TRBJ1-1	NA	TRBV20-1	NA	CSARGGARGNTEAFF	TGCAGTGCTAGAGGAGGGGCGCGTGGGAACACTGAAGCTTTCTTT
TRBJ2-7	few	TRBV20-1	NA	CSASYQGNEQYF	TGCAGTGCTAGTTACCAGGGTAACGAGCAGTACTTC
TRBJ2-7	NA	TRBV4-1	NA	CASSQEGRRVEQYF	TGCGCCAGCAGCCAAGAGGGGAGACGGGTCGAGCAGTACTTC
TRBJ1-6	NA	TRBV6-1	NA	CASCDMSSYNSPLHF	TGTGCCAGCTGCGACATGAGCTCCTATAATTCACCCCTCCACTTT
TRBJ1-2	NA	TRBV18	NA	CASSPGDGYTF	TGTGCCAGCTCACCAGGGGATGGCTACACCTTC
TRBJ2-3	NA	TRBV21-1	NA	CASSTGGVGDTQYF	TGTGCCAGCAGCACAGGGGGGGTCGGAGATACGCAGTATTTT
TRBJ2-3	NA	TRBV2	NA	CASRPRDRSSQYF	TGTGCCAGCAGACCTAGGGACCGCTCATCGCAGTATTTT
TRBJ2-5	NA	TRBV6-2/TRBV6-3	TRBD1	CASSYDLRQGAQRREETQYF	TGTGCCAGCAGTTACGATCTGAGACAGGGGGCCCAAAGGCGGGAAGAGACCCAGTACTTC
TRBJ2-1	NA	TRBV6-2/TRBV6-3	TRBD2	CASSSTREGRLGPFEQFF	TGTGCCAGCAGTTCGACCCGGGAGGGCCGGTTAGGACCTTTCGAGCAGTTCTTC
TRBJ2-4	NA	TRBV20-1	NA	CSAQADRIAKNIQYF	TGCAGTGCCCAAGCGGATCGTATAGCCAAAAACATTCAGTACTTC
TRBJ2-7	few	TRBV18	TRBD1	CASSPSGGGEQYF	TGTGCCAGCTCACCATCAGGGGGTGGCGAGCAGTACTTC
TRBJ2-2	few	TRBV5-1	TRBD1	CASNQSPRTGNTGELFF	TGCGCCAGCAATCAATCTCCCCGGACAGGGAACACCGGGGAGCTGTTTTTT
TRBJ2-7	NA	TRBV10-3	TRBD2	CAARSGGGDYEQYF	TGTGCCGCCAGGTCGGGGGGGGGAGACTACGAGCAGTACTTC
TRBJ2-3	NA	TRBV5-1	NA	CASRIGHRAADTQYF	TGCGCCAGCCGAATTGGGCACAGGGCGGCAGATACGCAGTATTTT
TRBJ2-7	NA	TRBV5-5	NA	CASSLELLGGRRAYEQYF	TGTGCCAGCAGCTTGGAATTGCTGGGGGGGCGCAGGGCCTACGAGCAGTACTTC
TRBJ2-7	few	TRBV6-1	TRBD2	CASSALPSGRAYEQYF	TGTGCCAGCAGTGCCCTCCCTAGCGGGAGGGCCTACGAGCAGTACTTC
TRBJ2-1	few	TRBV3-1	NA	CASSQNIGGNEQFF	TGTGCCAGCAGCCAAAACATAGGGGGCAATGAGCAGTTCTTC
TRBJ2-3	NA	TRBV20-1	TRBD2	CSSKTLAGGTDSQYF	TGCAGTTCAAAAACTCTAGCGGGAGGCACAGATTCGCAGTATTTT
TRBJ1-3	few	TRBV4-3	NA	CASSLSDHSGNTIYF	TGCGCCAGCAGCCTATCCGACCACTCTGGAAACACCATATATTTT
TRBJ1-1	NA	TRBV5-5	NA	CASSPNRGINTEAFF	TGTGCCAGCAGCCCAAACAGAGGGATTAACACTGAAGCTTTCTTT
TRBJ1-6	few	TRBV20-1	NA	CSARDPVEDNSPLHF	TGCAGTGCTAGAGATCCAGTGGAAGATAATTCACCCCTCCACTTT
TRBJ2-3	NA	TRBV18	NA	CASSPLSRTDTQYF	TGTGCCAGCTCACCTCTATCTCGCACAGATACGCAGTATTTT
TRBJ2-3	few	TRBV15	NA	CATSSGRAGRSTDTQYF	TGTGCCACCAGCAGCGGTAGGGCTGGCCGCAGCACAGATACGCAGTATTTT
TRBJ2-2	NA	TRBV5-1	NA	CASSLFLLAGQTGELFF	TGCGCCAGCAGCTTGTTCCTTTTAGCGGGACAGACCGGGGAGCTGTTTTTT
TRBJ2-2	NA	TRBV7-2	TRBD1	CASSRGTGGRAGELFF	TGTGCCAGCAGCAGGGGGACAGGGGGCCGGGCCGGGGAGCTGTTTTTT
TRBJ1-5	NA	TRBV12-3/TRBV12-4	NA	CATQRGVNQPQHF	TGTGCCACCCAGAGAGGCGTTAATCAGCCCCAGCATTTT
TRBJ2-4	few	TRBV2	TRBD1	CASSLGQAEYF	TGTGCCAGCAGTCTGGGACAGGCGGAGTACTTC
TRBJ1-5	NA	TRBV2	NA	CASSAMGGSNQPQHF	TGTGCCAGCAGTGCTATGGGGGGAAGCAATCAGCCCCAGCATTTT
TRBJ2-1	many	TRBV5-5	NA	CASSLEGGTYNEQFF	TGTGCCAGCAGTTTGGAGGGGGGGACGTACAATGAGCAGTTCTTC
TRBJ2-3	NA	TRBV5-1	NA	CASSTLGSDTDTQYF	TGCGCCAGCAGCACCTTAGGATCGGACACAGATACGCAGTATTTT
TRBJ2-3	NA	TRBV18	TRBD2	CASSQFSGVETDTQYF	TGTGCCAGCTCCCAGTTTAGCGGGGTCGAAACAGATACGCAGTATTTT
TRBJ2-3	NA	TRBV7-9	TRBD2	CAGAGTSGSKDTQYF	TGTGCCGGGGCCGGGACTAGCGGGAGCAAAGATACGCAGTATTTT
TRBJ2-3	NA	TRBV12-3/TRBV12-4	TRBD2	CASRKAGGSTDTQYF	TGTGCCAGCAGAAAAGCGGGGGGCAGCACAGATACGCAGTATTTT
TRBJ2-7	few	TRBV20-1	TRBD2	CSARRTSGMYYEQYF	TGCAGTGCTCGAAGGACTAGCGGGATGTACTACGAGCAGTACTTC
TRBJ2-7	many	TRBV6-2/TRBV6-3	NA	CASSRQDYEQYF	TGTGCCAGCAGCCGACAGGATTACGAGCAGTACTTC
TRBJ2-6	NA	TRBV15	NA	CATSRGSPGLTGANVLTF	TGTGCCACCAGCAGAGGATCGCCAGGACTAACTGGGGCCAACGTCCTGACTTTC
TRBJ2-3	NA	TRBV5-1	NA	CAGSWPRGGGDTQYF	TGCGCCGGCAGCTGGCCCAGGGGGGGAGGAGATACGCAGTATTTT
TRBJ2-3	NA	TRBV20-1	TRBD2	CSASGRGFTDTQYF	TGCAGTGCTAGTGGGCGGGGGTTCACAGATACGCAGTATTTT
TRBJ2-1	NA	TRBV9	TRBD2	CASSAGLAQTNEQFF	TGTGCCAGCAGCGCGGGACTAGCACAAACCAATGAGCAGTTCTTC
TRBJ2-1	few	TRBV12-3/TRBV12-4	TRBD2	CASSLGTRVGSEFF	TGTGCCAGCAGTCTAGGGACTAGGGTGGGGTCGGAGTTCTTC
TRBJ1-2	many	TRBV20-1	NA	CSARGGLHF	TGCAGTGCTAGGGGGGGCCTACATTTC
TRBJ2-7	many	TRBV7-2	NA	CASSLVGLYEQYF	TGTGCCAGCAGCTTAGTGGGGCTTTACGAGCAGTACTTC
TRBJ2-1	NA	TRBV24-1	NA	CATSDPLDRPNNEQFF	TGTGCCACCAGTGATCCTCTCGACAGGCCAAACAATGAGCAGTTCTTC
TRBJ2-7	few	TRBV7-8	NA	CASSPPVGGRYEQYF	TGTGCCAGCAGCCCCCCGGTGGGGGGTCGCTACGAGCAGTACTTC
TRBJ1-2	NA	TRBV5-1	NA	CASSFAGDKGYTF	TGCGCCAGCAGCTTTGCAGGGGACAAAGGCTACACCTTC